This paragraph reports one T cell receptor (beta chain). The antigen is unknown. This sample also contains other DNA sequences that code for the same CDR3. The V end lost 1 base, the J end lost 0 bases, and 8 bases lay between the germline ends. The germline CDR1 and CDR2 sequences are SGHRS and YFSETQ. This CDR3 contains 15 residues. These data are taken from a study of shared clonotypes between healthy human individuals. Findings of the study overall: Compared with memory subsets, naive subsets generally had larger estimated richness.

Measured with immunoSEQ multiplex PCR; TCRdb has only the in-frame clones, and not every one. The sample lists more than 900,000 clones, about four fifths occurring once. This receptor was obtained from a young man in good health. Some clones in this sample may be carry-over from other donors' samples. The chain uses TRBV5-1 and TRBJ2-1; D gene ambiguous. The sequenced sample was memory CD4+ T cells from PBMCs. Sample subset: CD45RA-negative fraction. CDR3 nucleotide sequence: TGCGCCAGCAGCTTGACGCGGAGCTCCTACAATGAGCAGTTCTTC. Its protein product is CASSLTRSSYNEQFF.